The sample holds many counts of the clone carrying this T cell receptor (beta chain). This specimen comes from a study of HIV-infected children after antiretroviral therapy interruption. Treatment: PENTA 11 planned treatment interruption arm or continuous ART arm. Participants had taken at least three-drug ART for at least 24 weeks. With V trimmed by 4 bases and J by 6 bases, 7 bases remained unmatched. Germline V gives CDR1 LGHNA, CDR2 YNFKEQ. This CDR3 has 14 amino acids. RNA-based 3' RACE libraries used unique molecular identifiers. TCRdb re-analysed the 3' RACE reads in MiXCR, keeping a single row per CDR3 protein. The sample consists of under 50,000 distinct CDR3 sequences, 4.3% of them appearing once.

V gene TRBV4-2 combines with J gene TRBJ2-7; 9 bases match TRBD1. This specimen consisted of CD45RA+ CD4+ T cells from PBMCs, pooled from several time points, obtained from a donor given antiretroviral therapy, either interrupted or continuous. Subset meaning: naive CD4+ CD45RA+ CD45RO- T cells. The source of this sequence is a pool of human donors with HIV. CDR3 sequence (DNA): TGTGCCAGCAGCCCTCAGGGACAGGGTGGCGAGCAGTACTTC. Protein product: CASSPQGQGGEQYF.